The present T cell receptor (beta chain) was sequenced within a study of CD8+ T cells in alopecia areata. Study-level results: TCR sharing across patients was less clear than in mice, possibly HLA-related. Clonality was higher in lesional than normal scalp, especially in alopecia totalis/universalis.

Comment on this clone: Its antigen is currently unknown.

Sequencing templates came from extracted RNA that was reverse transcribed into cDNA. Only in-frame clones appear in the TCRdb table, and some are missing; sequencing was by immunoSEQ multiplex PCR. The data show about 150,000 clones, approximately 53% seen once. CDR1 is SGDLS and CDR2 is YYNGEE in the germline V gene. With 0 bases clipped from V and 3 bases from J, the junction kept 6 bases outside the gene matches. This CDR3 is built from 16 residues. The rearrangement joins TRBV9 to TRBJ2-7, with 10 positions matching TRBD2. This TCR was recovered from a human donor with alopecia areata. This material consisted of CD8+ T cells sorted from blood, taken at week 0. The CDR3 here is CASSVDLAGDLYEQYF. The CDR3 DNA reads TGTGCCAGCAGCGTAGATCTAGCGGGGGACCTCTACGAGCAGTACTTC.